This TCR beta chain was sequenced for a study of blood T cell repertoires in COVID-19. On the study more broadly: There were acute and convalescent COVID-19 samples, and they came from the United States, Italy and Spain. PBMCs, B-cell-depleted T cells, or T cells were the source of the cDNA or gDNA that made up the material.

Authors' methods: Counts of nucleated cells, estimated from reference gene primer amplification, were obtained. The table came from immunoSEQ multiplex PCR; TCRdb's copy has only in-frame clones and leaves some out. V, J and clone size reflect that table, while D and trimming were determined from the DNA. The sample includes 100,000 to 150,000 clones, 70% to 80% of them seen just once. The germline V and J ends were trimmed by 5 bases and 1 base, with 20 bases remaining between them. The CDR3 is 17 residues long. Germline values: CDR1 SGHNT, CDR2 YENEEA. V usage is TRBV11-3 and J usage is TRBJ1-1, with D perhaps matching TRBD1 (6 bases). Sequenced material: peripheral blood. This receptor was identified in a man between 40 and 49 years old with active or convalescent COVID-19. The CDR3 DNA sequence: TGTGCCAGCAGCCCGGAGAGGGGGGGAGTAGCGAACACTGAAGCTTTCTTT. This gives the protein CASSPERGGVANTEAFF.